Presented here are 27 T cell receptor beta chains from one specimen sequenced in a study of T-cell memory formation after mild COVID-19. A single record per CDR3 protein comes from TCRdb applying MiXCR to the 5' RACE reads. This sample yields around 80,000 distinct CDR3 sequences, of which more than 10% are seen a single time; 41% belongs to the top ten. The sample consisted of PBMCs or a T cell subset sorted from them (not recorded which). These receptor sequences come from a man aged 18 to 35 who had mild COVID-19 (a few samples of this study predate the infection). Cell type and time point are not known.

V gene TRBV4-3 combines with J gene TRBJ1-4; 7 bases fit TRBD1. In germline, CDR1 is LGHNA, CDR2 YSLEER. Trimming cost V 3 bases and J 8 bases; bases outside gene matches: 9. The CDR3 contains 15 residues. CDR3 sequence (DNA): TGCGCCAGCAGCCATGTACAGGGGATTGGAGAAAAACTGTTTTTT. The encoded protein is CASSHVQGIGEKLFF.

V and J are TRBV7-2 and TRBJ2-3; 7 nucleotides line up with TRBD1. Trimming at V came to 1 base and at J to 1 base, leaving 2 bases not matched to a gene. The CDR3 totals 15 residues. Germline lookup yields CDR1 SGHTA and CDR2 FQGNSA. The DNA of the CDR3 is TGTGCCAGCAGCTTAGGAGGGGGCGGCACAGATACGCAGTATTTT. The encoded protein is CASSLGGGGTDTQYF.

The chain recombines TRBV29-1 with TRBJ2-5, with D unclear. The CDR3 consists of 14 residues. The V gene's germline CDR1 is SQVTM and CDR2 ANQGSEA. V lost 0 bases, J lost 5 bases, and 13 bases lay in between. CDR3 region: CSVEEPGFGETQYF. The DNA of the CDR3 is TGCAGCGTTGAAGAACCCGGGTTCGGGGAGACCCAGTACTTC.

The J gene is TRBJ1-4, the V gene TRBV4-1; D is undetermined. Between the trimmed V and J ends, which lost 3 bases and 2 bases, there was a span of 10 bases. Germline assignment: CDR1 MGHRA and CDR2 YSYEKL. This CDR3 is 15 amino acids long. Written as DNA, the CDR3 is TGCGCCAGCAGCCACTTCATCGGGACTAATGAAAAACTGTTTTTT. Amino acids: CASSHFIGTNEKLFF.

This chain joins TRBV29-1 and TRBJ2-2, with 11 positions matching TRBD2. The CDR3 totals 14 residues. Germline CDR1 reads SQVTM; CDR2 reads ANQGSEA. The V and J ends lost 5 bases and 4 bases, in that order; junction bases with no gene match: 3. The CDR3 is CSVPTSGGTGELFF. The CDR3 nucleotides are TGCAGCGTTCCTACTAGCGGGGGCACCGGGGAGCTGTTTTTT.

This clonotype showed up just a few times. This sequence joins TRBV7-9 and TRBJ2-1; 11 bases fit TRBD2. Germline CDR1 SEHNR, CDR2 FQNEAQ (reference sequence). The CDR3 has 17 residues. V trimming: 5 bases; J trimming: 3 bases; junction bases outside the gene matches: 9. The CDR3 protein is CASSARLAGSYYNEQFF. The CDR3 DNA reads TGTGCCAGCAGCGCAAGACTAGCGGGGAGCTACTACAATGAGCAGTTCTTC. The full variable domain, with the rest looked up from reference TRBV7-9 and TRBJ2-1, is DTGVSQNPRHKITKRGQNVTFRCDPISEHNRLYWYRQTLGQGPEFLTYFQNEAQLEKSRLLSDRFSAERPKGSFSTLEIQRTEQGDSAMYLCASSARLAGSYYNEQFFGPGTRLTVL.

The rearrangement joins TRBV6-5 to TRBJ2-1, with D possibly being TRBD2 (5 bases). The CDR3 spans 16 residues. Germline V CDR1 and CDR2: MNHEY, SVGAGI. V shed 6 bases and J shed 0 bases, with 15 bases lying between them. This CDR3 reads CASSRTQRHSYNEQFF. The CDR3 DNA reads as TGTGCCAGCAGCAGAACCCAGCGGCACTCCTACAATGAGCAGTTCTTC.

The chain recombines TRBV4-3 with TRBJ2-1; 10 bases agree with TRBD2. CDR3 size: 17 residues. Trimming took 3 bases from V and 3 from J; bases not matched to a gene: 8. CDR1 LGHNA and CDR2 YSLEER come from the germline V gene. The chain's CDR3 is CASSQTFSSGGYNEQFF. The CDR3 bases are TGCGCCAGCAGCCAGACATTCTCTAGCGGGGGCTACAATGAGCAGTTCTTC.

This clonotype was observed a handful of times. As DNA, the CDR3 is TGTGCCAGCAGCCAAAGCCTCGTCCTAGTGGATACGCAGTATTTT. This codes for CASSQSLVLVDTQYF. The chain is built from TRBV7-8 and TRBJ2-3; D gene ambiguous. Trimming stripped 5 bases from V and 6 bases from J, with 18 bases between. The CDR3 length is 15 residues. The germline gives CDR1 SGHVS, CDR2 FQNEAQ.

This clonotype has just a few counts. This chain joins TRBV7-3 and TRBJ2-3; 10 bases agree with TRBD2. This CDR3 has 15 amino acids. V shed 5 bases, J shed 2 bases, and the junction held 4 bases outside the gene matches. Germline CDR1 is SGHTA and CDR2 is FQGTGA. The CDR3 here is CASSHSGGDTDTQYF. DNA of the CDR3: TGTGCCAGCAGCCACAGCGGGGGGGACACAGATACGCAGTATTTT.

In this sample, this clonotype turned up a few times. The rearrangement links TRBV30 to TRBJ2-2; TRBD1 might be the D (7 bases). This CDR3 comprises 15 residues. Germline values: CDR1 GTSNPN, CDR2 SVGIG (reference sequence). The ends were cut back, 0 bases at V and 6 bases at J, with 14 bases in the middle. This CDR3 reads CAWSVPRGDAGELFF. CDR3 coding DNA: TGTGCCTGGAGTGTACCCAGGGGGGACGCCGGGGAGCTGTTTTTT.

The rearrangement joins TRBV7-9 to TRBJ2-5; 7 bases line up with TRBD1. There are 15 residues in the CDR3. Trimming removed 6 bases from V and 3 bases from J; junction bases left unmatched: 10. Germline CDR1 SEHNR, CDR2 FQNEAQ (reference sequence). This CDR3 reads CASRKRTTGEETQYF. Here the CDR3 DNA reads TGTGCCAGCAGAAAACGAACCACAGGGGAAGAGACCCAGTACTTC. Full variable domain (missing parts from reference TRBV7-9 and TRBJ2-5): DTGVSQNPRHKITKRGQNVTFRCDPISEHNRLYWYRQTLGQGPEFLTYFQNEAQLEKSRLLSDRFSAERPKGSFSTLEIQRTEQGDSAMYLCASRKRTTGEETQYFGPGTRLLVL.

The CDR3 DNA follows: TGTGCCAGCAGTTACTCTGTCAGGGTCGCCCACGAGCAGTACTTC. It translates to CASSYSVRVAHEQYF. The chain is built from TRBV6-2 or TRBV6-3 and TRBJ2-7, with a weak D call TRBD1 (5 bases). V lost 0 bases, J lost 5 bases, and 14 bases lay in between. Germline V CDR1 and CDR2: MNHEY, SVGEGT. The CDR3 has 15 amino acids.

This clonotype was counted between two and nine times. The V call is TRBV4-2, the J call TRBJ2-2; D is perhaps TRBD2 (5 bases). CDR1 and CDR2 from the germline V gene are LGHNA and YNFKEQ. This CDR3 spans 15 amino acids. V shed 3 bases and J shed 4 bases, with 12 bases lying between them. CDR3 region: CASSQEGLATGELFF. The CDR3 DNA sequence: TGTGCCAGCAGCCAGGAAGGACTCGCCACCGGGGAGCTGTTTTTT.

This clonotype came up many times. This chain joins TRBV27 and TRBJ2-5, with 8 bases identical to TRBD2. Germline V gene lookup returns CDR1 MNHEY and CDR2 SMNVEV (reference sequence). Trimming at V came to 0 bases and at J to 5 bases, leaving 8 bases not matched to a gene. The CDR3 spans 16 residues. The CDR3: CASSLSSSGGWETQYF. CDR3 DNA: TGTGCCAGCAGTTTATCTAGCAGCGGGGGTTGGGAGACCCAGTACTTC.

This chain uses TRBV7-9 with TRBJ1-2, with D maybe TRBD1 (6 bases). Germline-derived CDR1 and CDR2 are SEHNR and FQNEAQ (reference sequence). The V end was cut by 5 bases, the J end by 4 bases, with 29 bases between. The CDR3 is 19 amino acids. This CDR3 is CASSPLPGQSRILLYGYTF. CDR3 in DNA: TGTGCCAGCAGCCCACTGCCCGGACAGTCTCGAATTCTCCTCTATGGCTACACCTTC.

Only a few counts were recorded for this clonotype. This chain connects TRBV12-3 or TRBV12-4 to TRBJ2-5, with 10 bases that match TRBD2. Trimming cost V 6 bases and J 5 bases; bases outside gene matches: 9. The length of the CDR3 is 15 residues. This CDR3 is CASSPSGGARETQYF. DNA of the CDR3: TGTGCCAGCAGCCCGAGCGGGGGGGCCCGCGAGACCCAGTACTTC.

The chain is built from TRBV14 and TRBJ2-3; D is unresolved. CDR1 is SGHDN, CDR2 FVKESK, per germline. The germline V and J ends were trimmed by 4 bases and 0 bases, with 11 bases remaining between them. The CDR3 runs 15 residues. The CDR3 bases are TGTGCCAGCAGCCCACCTTACACTAGCACAGATACGCAGTATTTT. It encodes CASSPPYTSTDTQYF.

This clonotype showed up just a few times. The CDR3 reads CASSQAYTGELFF. The CDR3 bases are TGCGCCAGCAGCCAGGCCTACACCGGGGAGCTGTTTTTT. The chain links TRBV4-1 to TRBJ2-2; D uncertain. The germline V gene encodes CDR1 MGHRA and CDR2 YSYEKL. Trimming cost V 3 bases and J 3 bases, with 5 bases left between them. The CDR3 loop spans 13 amino acids.

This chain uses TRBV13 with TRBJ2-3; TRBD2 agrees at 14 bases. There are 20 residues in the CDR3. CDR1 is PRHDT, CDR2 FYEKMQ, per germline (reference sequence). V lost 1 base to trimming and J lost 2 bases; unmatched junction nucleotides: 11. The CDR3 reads CASSLEGLAGESLDTDTQYF. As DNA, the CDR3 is TGTGCCAGCAGCTTAGAGGGACTAGCGGGGGAAAGCCTAGACACAGATACGCAGTATTTT.

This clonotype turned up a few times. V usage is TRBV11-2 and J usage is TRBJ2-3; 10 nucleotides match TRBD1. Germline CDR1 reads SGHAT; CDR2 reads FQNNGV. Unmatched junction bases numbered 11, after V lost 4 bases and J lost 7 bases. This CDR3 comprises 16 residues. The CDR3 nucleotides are TGTGCCAGCAGCTGGCACCGGGACAGGGGCAAGAATACGCAGTATTTT. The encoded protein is CASSWHRDRGKNTQYF.

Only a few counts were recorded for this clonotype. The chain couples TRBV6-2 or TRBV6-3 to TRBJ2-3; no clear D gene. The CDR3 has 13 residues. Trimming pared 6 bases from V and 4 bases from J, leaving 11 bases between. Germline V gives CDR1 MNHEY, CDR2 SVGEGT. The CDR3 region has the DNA TGTGCCAGCAGCCACGTACGTGCAGATACGCAGTATTTT. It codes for CASSHVRADTQYF.

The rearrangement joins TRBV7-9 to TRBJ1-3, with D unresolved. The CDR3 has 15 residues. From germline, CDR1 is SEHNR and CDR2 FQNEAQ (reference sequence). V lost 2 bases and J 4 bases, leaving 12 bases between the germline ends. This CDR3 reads CASSLIRTGGNTIYF. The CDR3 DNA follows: TGTGCCAGCAGCTTAATCCGAACCGGAGGAAACACCATATATTTT.

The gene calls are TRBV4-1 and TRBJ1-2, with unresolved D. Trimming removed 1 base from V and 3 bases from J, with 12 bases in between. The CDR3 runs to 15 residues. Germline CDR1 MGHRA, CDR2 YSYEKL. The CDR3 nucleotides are TGCGCCAGCAGCCAAGCAGACGGGCGGGACTATGGCTACACCTTC. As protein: CASSQADGRDYGYTF.

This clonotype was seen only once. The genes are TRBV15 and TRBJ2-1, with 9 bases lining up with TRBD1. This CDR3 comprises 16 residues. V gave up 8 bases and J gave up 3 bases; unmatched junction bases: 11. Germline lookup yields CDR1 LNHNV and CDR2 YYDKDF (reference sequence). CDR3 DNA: TGTGCCACCTTGCCAACCGGACAGGGGCTCTACAATGAGCAGTTCTTC. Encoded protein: CATLPTGQGLYNEQFF.

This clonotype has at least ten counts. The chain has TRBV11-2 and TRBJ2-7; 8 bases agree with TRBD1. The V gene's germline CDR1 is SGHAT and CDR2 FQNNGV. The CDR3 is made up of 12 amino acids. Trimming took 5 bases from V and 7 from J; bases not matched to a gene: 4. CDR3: CASSRTGWEQYF. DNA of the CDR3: TGTGCCAGCAGCCGGACAGGGTGGGAGCAGTACTTC.

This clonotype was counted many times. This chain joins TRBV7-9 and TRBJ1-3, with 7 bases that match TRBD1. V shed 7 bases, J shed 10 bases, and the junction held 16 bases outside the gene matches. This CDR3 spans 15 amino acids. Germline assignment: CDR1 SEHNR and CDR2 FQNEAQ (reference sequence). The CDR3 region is CASTATGPEGPTIYF. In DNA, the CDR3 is TGTGCCAGCACCGCGACAGGGCCGGAAGGTCCGACCATATATTTT.